This entry concerns a single T cell receptor beta chain. Its antigen is unidentified. The sample originates from a study of immune evolution from preneoplasia to lung adenocarcinoma. The study's findings and limits: Later-stage lesions appeared to have more T cells, more diversity, less clonality. Top clone share appeared to fall from AAH through AIS, MIA, adenocarcinoma.

Libraries were prepared by immunoSEQ multiplex PCR; TCRdb keeps only in-frame clonotypes and omits some of them. The sample includes roughly 4,700 clones, more than 75% of them seen just once. Two lung cancer pathologists independently confirmed each histologic diagnosis. Macro-dissection enriched premalignant or tumor cells before nucleic acid extraction. Sequenced input: FFPE minimally invasive lung adenocarcinoma tissue. The source is a person aged 55-80 years with lung adenocarcinoma.

The CDR3 DNA reads TGCAGTGCGTATGATAGCACTACGCAGTATTTT. Translating it yields CSAYDSTTQYF. The chain uses TRBV20-1 and TRBJ2-3; D gene ambiguous. Trimming pared 6 bases from V and 8 bases from J, leaving 12 bases between. Germline CDR1 and CDR2: DFQATT and SNEGSKA (reference sequence). The CDR3 runs 11 residues.